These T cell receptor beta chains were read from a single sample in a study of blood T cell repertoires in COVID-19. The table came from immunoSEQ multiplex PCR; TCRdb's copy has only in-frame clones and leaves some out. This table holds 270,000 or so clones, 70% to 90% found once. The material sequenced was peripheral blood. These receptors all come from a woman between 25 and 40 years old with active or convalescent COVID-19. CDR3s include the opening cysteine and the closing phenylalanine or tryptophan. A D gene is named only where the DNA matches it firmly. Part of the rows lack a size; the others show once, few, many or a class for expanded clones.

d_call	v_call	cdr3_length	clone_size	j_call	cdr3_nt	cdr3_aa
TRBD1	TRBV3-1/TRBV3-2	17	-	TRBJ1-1	TGTGCCAGCAGCCAAGGGGACAGCGAAAAGAAAAACACTGAAGCTTTCTTT	CASSQGDSEKKNTEAFF
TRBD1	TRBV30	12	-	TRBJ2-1	TGTGCCCAGTGGGACAGCTACAATGAGCAGTTCTTC	CAQWDSYNEQFF
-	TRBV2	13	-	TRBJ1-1	TGTGCCAGCAGGGGGGACACGAACACTGAAGCTTTCTTT	CASRGDTNTEAFF
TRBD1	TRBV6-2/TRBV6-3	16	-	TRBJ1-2	TGTGCCAGCAGACCTTTTCCGGGACAGGGACAAGATGGCTACACCTTC	CASRPFPGQGQDGYTF
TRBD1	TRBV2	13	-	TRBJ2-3	TGTGCCAGCAGGGTTCCGAGGGGGCGAGGGCAGTATTTT	CASRVPRGRGQYF
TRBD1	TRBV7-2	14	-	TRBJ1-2	TGTGCCAGCAGCTTGGGAGACAGGGGGCATGGCTACACCTTC	CASSLGDRGHGYTF
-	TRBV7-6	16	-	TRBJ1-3	TGTGCCAGCAGCTTAGGGACGGGGGGTCCAGGGAACACCATATATTTT	CASSLGTGGPGNTIYF
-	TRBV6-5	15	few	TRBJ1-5	TGTGCCAGCAGCCCCCTGGCTGGGGGCAGACAGCCCCAGCATTTT	CASSPLAGGRQPQHF
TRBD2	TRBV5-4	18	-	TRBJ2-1	TGTGCCAGCAGCTCTACCCGCGGGGGGAGCGGGGTACCCCATGAGCAGTTCTTC	CASSSTRGGSGVPHEQFF
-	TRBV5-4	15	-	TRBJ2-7	TGTGCCAGCAGCTCGACGACAGGTTTGACCTACGAGCAGTACTTC	CASSSTTGLTYEQYF